A single TCR beta chain is shown here with its context. The V segment lost 0 bases and the J segment 4 bases; nucleotides outside the gene matches: 8. Germline CDR1 SGHRS, CDR2 YFSETQ. CDR3 length equals 17 residues. This entry belongs to a study of OX40 agonist ivuxolimab in advanced cancers. As for the study in general: All patients had ivuxolimab intravenously every 2 weeks at 0.01 to 10 mg/kg.

Repertoires were generated with immunoSEQ multiplex PCR, while TCRdb's copy carries only in-frame clones and drops some. In the table there are about 48,000 clones, roughly three quarters of which are singletons. This sequence joins TRBV5-1 and TRBJ1-2; TRBD1 matches at 11 bases. The specimen was CD4+ or CD8+ T cells sorted from blood, collected in a trial of the OX40 agonist ivuxolimab. The TCR comes from an adult with an advanced solid tumor such as melanoma, head and neck, liver or kidney cancer. CDR3 DNA: TGCGCCAGCAGCTTGGAAGGACAGGGGGCAGTTGGCTATGGCTACACCTTC. It yields the protein CASSLEGQGAVGYGYTF.